One sample yielded the 5 T cell receptor beta chains listed below, sequenced in a study of cytomegalovirus exposure and HLA in healthy donors. The PCR contained 60 Vbeta and 13 Jbeta primers. Assay used: immunoSEQ multiplex PCR; TCRdb lists only in-frame clones, some missing. Of 75,000 to 95,000 clones listed, more than 55% are singletons. The sample taken for sequencing was PBMCs. The receptors here all came from a woman between 45 and 65 years old in good health and CMV-seropositive.

This chain joins TRBV2 and TRBJ2-5; 7 bases match TRBD1. The DNA end is more similar to TRBJ2-7, so the J call may be wrong. The CDR3 length is 14 residues. In germline, CDR1 is SNHLY, CDR2 FYNNEI. This CDR3 reads CASSERDRYYEQYF. In nucleotides, the CDR3 is TGTGCCAGCAGTGAACGGGACAGATACTACGAGCAGTACTTC.

The chain carries TRBV27 and TRBJ1-1, with a tentative D call TRBD1 (6 bases). The CDR3 extends over 13 amino acids. V was pared by 9 bases and J by 4 bases, with 15 bases between. Germline V gene data show CDR1 as MNHEY and CDR2 as SMNVEV (reference sequence). The DNA for the CDR3 is TGTGCCAGTGGGATTAACAGGGCCACTGAAGCTTTCTTT. Translating it yields CASGINRATEAFF.

This sequence joins TRBV4-3 and TRBJ1-1; tentatively, D is TRBD1 (6 bases). This CDR3 region has 16 residues. V shed 1 base and J shed 5 bases, with 17 bases lying between them. Germline CDR1 LGHNA, CDR2 YSLEER. The CDR3: CASSQAAGAEVTEAFF. The CDR3 region has the DNA TGCGCCAGCAGCCAAGCGGCAGGGGCGGAAGTTACTGAAGCTTTCTTT.

This clone was detected a few times. The V gene is TRBV6-5, the J gene TRBJ2-5; tentative D call: TRBD1 (6 bases). V was clipped by 5 bases and J by 1 base, with 8 bases between them. Per the germline V gene, CDR1 is MNHEY and CDR2 is SVGAGI. The CDR3 consists of 13 residues. CDR3: CASSRQVQETQYF. The CDR3 coding sequence is TGTGCCAGCAGTAGACAGGTCCAAGAGACCCAGTACTTC.

The CDR3 sequence is CASSSPGSTLNTEAFF. CDR3 nucleotide sequence: TGTGCCAGCAGTTCCCCGGGATCTACTCTGAACACTGAAGCTTTCTTT. The genes are TRBV28 and TRBJ1-1, with D unclear. The CDR3 spans 16 residues. Germline V CDR1 and CDR2: MDHEN, SYDVKM. Trimming shortened V by 4 bases and J by 0 bases, and 15 bases separated the two germline ends.